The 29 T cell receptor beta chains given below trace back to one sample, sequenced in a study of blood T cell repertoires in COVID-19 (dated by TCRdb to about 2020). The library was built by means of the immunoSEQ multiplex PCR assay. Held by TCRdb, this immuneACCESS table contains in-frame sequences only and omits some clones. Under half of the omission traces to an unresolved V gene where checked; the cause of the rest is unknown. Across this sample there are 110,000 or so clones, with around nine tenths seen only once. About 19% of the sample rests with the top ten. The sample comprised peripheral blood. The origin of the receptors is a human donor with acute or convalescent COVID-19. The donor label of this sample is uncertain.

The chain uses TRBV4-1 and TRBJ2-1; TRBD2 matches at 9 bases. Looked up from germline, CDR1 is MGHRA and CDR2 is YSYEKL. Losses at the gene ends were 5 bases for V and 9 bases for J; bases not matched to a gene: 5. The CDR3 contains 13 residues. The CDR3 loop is CASSGSGRGEQFF. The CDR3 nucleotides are TGCGCCAGCAGCGGTAGCGGGAGAGGTGAGCAGTTCTTC.

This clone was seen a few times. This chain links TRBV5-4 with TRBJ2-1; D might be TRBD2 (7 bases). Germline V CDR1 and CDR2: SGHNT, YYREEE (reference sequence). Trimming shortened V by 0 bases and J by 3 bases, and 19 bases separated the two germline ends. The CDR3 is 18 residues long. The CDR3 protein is CASSLALTGGGGYNEQFF. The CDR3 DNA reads TGTGCCAGCAGCTTGGCGCTGACAGGTGGCGGGGGCTACAATGAGCAGTTCTTC.

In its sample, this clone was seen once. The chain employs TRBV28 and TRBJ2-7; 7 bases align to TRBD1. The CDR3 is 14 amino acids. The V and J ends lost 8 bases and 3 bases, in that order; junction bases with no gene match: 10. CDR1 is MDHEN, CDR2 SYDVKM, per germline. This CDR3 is CASFPGQSLYEQYF. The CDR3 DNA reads TGTGCCAGCTTCCCGGGACAGTCCCTCTACGAGCAGTACTTC.

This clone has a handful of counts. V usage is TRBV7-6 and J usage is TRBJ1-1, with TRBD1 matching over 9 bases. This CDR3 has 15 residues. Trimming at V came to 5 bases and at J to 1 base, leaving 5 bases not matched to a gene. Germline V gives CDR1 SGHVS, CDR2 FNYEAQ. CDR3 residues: CASSTDRGSNTEAFF. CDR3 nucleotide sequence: TGTGCCAGCAGCACAGACAGGGGGTCGAACACTGAAGCTTTCTTT.

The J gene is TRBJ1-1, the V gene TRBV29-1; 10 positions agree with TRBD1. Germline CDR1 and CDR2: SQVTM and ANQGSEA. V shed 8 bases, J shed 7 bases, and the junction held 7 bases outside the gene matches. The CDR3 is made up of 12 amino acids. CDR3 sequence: CSTGQGVGEAFF. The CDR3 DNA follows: TGCAGCACCGGACAGGGGGTGGGTGAAGCTTTCTTT.

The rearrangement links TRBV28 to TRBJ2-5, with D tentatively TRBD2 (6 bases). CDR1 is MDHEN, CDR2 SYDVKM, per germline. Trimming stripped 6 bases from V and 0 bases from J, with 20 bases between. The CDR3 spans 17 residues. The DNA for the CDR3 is TGTGCCAGCAGAGGGGTGAAGGGTAGCGGTCACCAAGAGACCCAGTACTTC. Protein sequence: CASRGVKGSGHQETQYF.

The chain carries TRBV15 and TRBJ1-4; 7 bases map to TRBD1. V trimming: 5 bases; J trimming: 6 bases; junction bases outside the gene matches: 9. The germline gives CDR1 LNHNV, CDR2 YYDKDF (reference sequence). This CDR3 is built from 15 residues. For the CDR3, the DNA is TGTGCCACCAGCGCCCAGGACAGGATGGATGAAAAACTGTTTTTT. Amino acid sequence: CATSAQDRMDEKLFF.

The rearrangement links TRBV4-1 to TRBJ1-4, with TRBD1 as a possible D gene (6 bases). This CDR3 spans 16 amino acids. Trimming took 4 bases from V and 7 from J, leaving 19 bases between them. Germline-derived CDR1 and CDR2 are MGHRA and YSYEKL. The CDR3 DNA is TGCGCCAGCAGCCCATCACACACGGACAGAGGTGAAAAACTGTTTTTT. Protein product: CASSPSHTDRGEKLFF.

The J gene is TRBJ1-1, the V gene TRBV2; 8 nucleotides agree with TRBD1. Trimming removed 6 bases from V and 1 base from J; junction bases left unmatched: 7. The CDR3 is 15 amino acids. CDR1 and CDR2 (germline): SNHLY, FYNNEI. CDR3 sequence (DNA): TGTGCCAGCAGCGATCAAGGGACAGGGAACACTGAAGCTTTCTTT. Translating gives CASSDQGTGNTEAFF. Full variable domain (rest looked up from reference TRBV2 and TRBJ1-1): EPEVTQTPSHQVTQMGQEVILRCVPISNHLYFYWYRQILGQKVEFLVSFYNNEISEKSEIFDDQFSVERPDGSNFTLKIRSTKLEDSAMYFCASSDQGTGNTEAFFGQGTRLTVV.

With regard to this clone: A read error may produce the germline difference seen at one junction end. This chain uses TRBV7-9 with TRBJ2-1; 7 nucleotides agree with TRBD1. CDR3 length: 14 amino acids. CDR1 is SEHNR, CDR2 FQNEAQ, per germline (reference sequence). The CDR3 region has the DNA TGTGCCACCAGCTTATGGGACAGCGACAATGAGCAGTTCTTC. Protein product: CATSLWDSDNEQFF.

CDR3 protein: CASSPHQAGAGHEQFF. The CDR3 coding sequence is TGTGCCAGCAGCCCCCATCAAGCGGGGGCAGGGCATGAGCAGTTCTTC. The genes are TRBV7-2 and TRBJ2-1; 8 bases are shared with TRBD2. The J segment lost 8 bases and the V segment lost 5 bases, leaving 14 bases of the junction unmatched. CDR3 length equals 16 residues. CDR1 is SGHTA, CDR2 FQGNSA, per germline.

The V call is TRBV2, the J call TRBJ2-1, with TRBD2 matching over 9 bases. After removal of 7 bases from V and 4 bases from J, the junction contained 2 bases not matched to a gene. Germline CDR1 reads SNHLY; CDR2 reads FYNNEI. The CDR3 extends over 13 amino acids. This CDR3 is CASTLAGYNEQFF. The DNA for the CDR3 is TGTGCCAGCACGCTAGCGGGATACAATGAGCAGTTCTTC.

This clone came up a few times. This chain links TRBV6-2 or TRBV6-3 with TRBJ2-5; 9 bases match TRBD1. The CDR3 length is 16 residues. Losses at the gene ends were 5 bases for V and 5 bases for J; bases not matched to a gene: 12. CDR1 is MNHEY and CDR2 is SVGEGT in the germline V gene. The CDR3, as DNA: TGTGCCAGCAGTGTGACCGGGACAGGGAATGCGGAGACCCAGTACTTC. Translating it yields CASSVTGTGNAETQYF.

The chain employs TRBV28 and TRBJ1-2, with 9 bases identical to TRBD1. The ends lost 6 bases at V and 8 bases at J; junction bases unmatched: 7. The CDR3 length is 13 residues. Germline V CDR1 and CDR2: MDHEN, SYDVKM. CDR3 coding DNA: TGTGCCAGCAGGATACAGGGGGCAGGAGGCTACACCTTC. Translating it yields CASRIQGAGGYTF.

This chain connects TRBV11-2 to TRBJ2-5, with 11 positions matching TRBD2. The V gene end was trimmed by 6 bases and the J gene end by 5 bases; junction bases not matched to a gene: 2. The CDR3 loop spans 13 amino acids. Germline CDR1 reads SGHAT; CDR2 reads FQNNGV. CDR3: CASRLAGAETQYF. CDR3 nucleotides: TGTGCCAGCAGACTAGCGGGAGCGGAGACCCAGTACTTC.

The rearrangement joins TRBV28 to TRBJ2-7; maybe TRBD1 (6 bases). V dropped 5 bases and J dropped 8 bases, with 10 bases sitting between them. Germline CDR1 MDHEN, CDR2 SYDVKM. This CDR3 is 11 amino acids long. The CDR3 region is CASSGQYQQYF. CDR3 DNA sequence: TGTGCCAGCAGTGGACAGTACCAGCAGTACTTC. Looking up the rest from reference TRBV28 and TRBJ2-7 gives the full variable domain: DVKVTQSSRYLVKRTGEKVFLECVQDMDHENMFWYRQDPGLGLRLIYFSYDVKMKEKGDIPEGYSVSREKKERFSLILESASTNQTSMYLCASSGQYQQYFGPGTRLTVT.

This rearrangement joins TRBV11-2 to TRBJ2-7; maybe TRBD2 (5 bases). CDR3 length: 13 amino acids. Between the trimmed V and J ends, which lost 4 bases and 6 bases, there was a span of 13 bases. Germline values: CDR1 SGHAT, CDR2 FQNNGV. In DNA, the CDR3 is TGTGCCAGCAGCTGGGCCTCGGCGGGCGAGCAGTACTTC. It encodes CASSWASAGEQYF.

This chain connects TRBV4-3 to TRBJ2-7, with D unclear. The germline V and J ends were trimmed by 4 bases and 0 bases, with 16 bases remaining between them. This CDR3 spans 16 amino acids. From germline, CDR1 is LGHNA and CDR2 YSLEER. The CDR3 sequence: CASSPVRGISSYEQYF. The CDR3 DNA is TGCGCCAGCAGCCCAGTCAGAGGCATCAGCTCCTACGAGCAGTACTTC.

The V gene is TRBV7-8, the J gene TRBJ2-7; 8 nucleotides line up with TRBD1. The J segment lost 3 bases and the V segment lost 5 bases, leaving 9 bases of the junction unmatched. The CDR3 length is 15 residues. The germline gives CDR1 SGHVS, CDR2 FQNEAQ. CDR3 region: CASSRSQGAFYEQYF. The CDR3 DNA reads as TGTGCCAGCAGCCGCAGCCAGGGGGCGTTCTACGAGCAGTACTTC.

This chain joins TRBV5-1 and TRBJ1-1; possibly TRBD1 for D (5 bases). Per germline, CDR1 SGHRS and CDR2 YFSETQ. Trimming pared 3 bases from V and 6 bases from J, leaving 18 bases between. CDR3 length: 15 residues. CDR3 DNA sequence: TGCGCCAGCAGCTCCGGGACGGGACTGCGTCCTGAAGCTTTCTTT. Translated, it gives CASSSGTGLRPEAFF.

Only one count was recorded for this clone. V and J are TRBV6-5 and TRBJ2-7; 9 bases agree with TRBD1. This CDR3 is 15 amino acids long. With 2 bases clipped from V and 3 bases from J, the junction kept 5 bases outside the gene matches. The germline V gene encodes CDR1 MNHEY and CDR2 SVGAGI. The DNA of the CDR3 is TGTGCCAGCAGTTACAGGGACAGGGCAGGCTACGAGCAGTACTTC. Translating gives CASSYRDRAGYEQYF.

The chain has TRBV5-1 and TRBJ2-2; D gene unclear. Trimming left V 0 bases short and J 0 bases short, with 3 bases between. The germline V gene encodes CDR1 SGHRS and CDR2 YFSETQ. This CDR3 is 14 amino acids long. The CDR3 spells CASSLVANTGELFF. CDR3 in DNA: TGCGCCAGCAGCTTGGTCGCGAACACCGGGGAGCTGTTTTTT.

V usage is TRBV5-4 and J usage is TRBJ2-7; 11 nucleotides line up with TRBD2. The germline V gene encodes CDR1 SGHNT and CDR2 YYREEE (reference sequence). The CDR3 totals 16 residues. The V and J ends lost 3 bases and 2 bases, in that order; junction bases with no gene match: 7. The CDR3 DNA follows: TGTGCCAGCAGCTCAATAGCGGGGGGGCTGACCTACGAGCAGTACTTC. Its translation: CASSSIAGGLTYEQYF. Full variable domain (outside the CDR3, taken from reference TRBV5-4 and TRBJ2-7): ETGVTQSPTHLIKTRGQQVTLRCSSQSGHNTVSWYQQALGQGPQFIFQYYREEENGRGNFPPRFSGLQFPNYSSELNVNALELDDSALYLCASSSIAGGLTYEQYFGPGTRLTVT.

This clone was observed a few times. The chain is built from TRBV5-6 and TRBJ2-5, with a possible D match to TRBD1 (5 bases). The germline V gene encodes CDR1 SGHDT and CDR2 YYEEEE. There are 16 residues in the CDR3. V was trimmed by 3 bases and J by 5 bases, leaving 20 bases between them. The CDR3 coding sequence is TGTGCCAGCAGCTCGTACGACAGACCTGGTGGGGAGACCCAGTACTTC. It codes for CASSSYDRPGGETQYF.

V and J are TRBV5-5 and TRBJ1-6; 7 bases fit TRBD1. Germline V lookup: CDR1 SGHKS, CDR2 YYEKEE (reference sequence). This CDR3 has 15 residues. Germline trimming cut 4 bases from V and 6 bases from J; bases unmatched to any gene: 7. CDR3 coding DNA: TGTGCCAGCAGCCCCCTGACAGGGTTTAATTCACCCCTCCACTTT. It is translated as CASSPLTGFNSPLHF.

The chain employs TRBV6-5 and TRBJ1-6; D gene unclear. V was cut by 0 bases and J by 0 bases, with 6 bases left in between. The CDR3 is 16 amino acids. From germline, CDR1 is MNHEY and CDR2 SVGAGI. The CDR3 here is CASSYSRLSYNSPLHF. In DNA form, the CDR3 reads TGTGCCAGCAGTTACTCGAGACTCTCCTATAATTCACCCCTCCACTTT.

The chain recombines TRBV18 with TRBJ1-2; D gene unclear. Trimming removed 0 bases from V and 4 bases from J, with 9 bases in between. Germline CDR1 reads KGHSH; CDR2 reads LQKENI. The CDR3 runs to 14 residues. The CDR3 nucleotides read TGTGCCAGCTCACCACCGACAATGACCTATGGCTACACCTTC. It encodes CASSPPTMTYGYTF.

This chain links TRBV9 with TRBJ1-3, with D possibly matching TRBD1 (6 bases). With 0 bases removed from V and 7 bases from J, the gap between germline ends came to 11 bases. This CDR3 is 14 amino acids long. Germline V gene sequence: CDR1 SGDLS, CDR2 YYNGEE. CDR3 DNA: TGTGCCAGCAGCGTAGGTTGGCAGGGGAACACCATATATTTT. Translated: CASSVGWQGNTIYF.

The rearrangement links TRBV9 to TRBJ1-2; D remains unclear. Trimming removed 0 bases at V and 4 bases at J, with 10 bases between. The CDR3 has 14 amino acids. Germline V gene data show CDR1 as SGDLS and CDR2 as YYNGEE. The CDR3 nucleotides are TGTGCCAGCAGCGTAGGGCCGGGAGGCTATGGCTACACCTTC. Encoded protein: CASSVGPGGYGYTF.